Listed below are T cell receptor beta chains from one sample, sequenced in a study of metastatic and nonmetastatic thyroid tumors. With MiXCR, TCRdb called clones anew from the PCR reads. The sample lists approximately 35,000 clones; 18% were seen once. The source material was blood. These receptors originate from a male donor with papillary thyroid cancer or a benign thyroid nodule (not recorded which). Some clones in this sample may be carry-over from other donors' samples. The CDR3 runs from the conserved cysteine through the conserved F or W. Fields, in order: clone size, D gene, CDR3 length, V gene, J gene, CDR3 protein, CDR3 DNA. A D gene is named only where the DNA matches it firmly. Clone sizes are given selectively: once, few, many, or a class where the clone is expanded.

clone size: many
D gene: TRBD2
CDR3 length: 13
V gene: TRBV14
J gene: TRBJ2-1
CDR3 protein: CASSGQRGTPQFF
CDR3 DNA: TGTGCCAGCAGCGGTCAGCGGGGGACTCCGCAGTTCTTC

clone size: many
D gene: .
CDR3 length: 14
V gene: TRBV4-3
J gene: TRBJ2-1
CDR3 protein: CASSQGQSYNEQFF
CDR3 DNA: TGCGCCAGCAGCCAAGGCCAGAGTTACAATGAGCAGTTCTTC

clone size: many
D gene: .
CDR3 length: 15
V gene: TRBV19
J gene: TRBJ1-1
CDR3 protein: CASSIDSWTNTEAFF
CDR3 DNA: TGTGCCAGTAGTATCGACTCCTGGACGAACACTGAAGCTTTCTTT

clone size: few
D gene: TRBD2
CDR3 length: 14
V gene: TRBV6-1
J gene: TRBJ2-1
CDR3 protein: CASSAVAGYNEQFF
CDR3 DNA: TGTGCCAGCAGTGCGGTAGCGGGATACAATGAGCAGTTCTTC

clone size: many
D gene: .
CDR3 length: 13
V gene: TRBV5-1
J gene: TRBJ2-7
CDR3 protein: CASSLAEGAEQYF
CDR3 DNA: TGCGCCAGCAGCTTGGCGGAGGGGGCCGAGCAGTACTTC

clone size: many
D gene: TRBD1
CDR3 length: 13
V gene: TRBV2
J gene: TRBJ1-2
CDR3 protein: CASSGQGNYGYTF
CDR3 DNA: TGTGCCAGCAGCGGACAGGGGAACTATGGCTACACCTTC

clone size: many
D gene: .
CDR3 length: 13
V gene: TRBV30
J gene: TRBJ2-7
CDR3 protein: CAWSVGTDYEQYF
CDR3 DNA: TGTGCCTGGAGTGTAGGGACCGACTACGAGCAGTACTTC

clone size: .
D gene: .
CDR3 length: 15
V gene: TRBV7-9
J gene: TRBJ1-6
CDR3 protein: CASSPPGQGESPAHF
CDR3 DNA: TGTGCCAGCAGCCCTCCGGGGCAGGGAGAATCACCCGCCCACTTT

clone size: many
D gene: .
CDR3 length: 13
V gene: TRBV29-1
J gene: TRBJ1-1
CDR3 protein: CSVGRDMNTEAFF
CDR3 DNA: TGCAGCGTTGGGAGGGATATGAACACTGAAGCTTTCTTT

clone size: medium-sized
D gene: TRBD1
CDR3 length: 15
V gene: TRBV6-1
J gene: TRBJ1-3
CDR3 protein: CASSLPQGAGNTIYF
CDR3 DNA: TGTGCCAGCAGTTTACCCCAGGGGGCCGGAAACACCATATATTTT

clone size: .
D gene: .
CDR3 length: 16
V gene: TRBV6-1
J gene: TRBJ1-1
CDR3 protein: CASSETLEGVRTEAFF
CDR3 DNA: TGTGCCAGCAGTGAAACGCTTGAGGGGGTTCGCACTGAAGCTTTCTTT

clone size: few
D gene: TRBD1
CDR3 length: 13
V gene: TRBV6-1
J gene: TRBJ1-1
CDR3 protein: CASRKQGASEAFF
CDR3 DNA: TGTGCCAGCAGGAAACAGGGGGCCTCTGAAGCTTTCTTT

clone size: few
D gene: .
CDR3 length: 14
V gene: TRBV2
J gene: TRBJ2-3
CDR3 protein: CASSERRSTDTQYF
CDR3 DNA: TGTGCCAGCAGTGAAAGGAGGAGCACAGATACGCAGTATTTT

clone size: many
D gene: .
CDR3 length: 14
V gene: TRBV18
J gene: TRBJ2-2
CDR3 protein: CASSPGRNTGELFF
CDR3 DNA: TGTGCCAGCTCACCAGGCCGAAACACCGGGGAGCTGTTTTTT

clone size: few
D gene: .
CDR3 length: 13
V gene: TRBV2
J gene: TRBJ1-3
CDR3 protein: CASSGGPGNTIYF
CDR3 DNA: TGTGCCAGCAGTGGGGGGCCTGGAAACACCATATATTTT

clone size: few
D gene: TRBD1
CDR3 length: 15
V gene: TRBV6-4
J gene: TRBJ2-1
CDR3 protein: CASSRTGGTIYEQFF
CDR3 DNA: TGTGCCAGCAGTCGGACAGGGGGCACCATCTATGAGCAGTTCTTC

clone size: many
D gene: TRBD2
CDR3 length: 14
V gene: TRBV11-3
J gene: TRBJ2-1
CDR3 protein: CASSLGTSGQEQFF
CDR3 DNA: TGTGCCAGCAGCTTAGGGACTAGCGGACAGGAGCAGTTCTTC

clone size: many
D gene: TRBD2
CDR3 length: 18
V gene: TRBV28
J gene: TRBJ2-3
CDR3 protein: CASSLELAGVRVTDTQYF
CDR3 DNA: TGTGCCAGCAGTTTAGAACTAGCGGGCGTTAGGGTGACAGATACGCAGTATTTT

clone size: .
D gene: TRBD2
CDR3 length: 12
V gene: TRBV5-1
J gene: TRBJ2-5
CDR3 protein: CASSRGEETQYF
CDR3 DNA: TGCGCCAGCAGTCGGGGGGAAGAGACCCAGTACTTC

clone size: medium-sized
D gene: .
CDR3 length: 15
V gene: TRBV28
J gene: TRBJ1-6
CDR3 protein: CASSSALGPNSPLHF
CDR3 DNA: TGTGCCAGCAGTTCCGCCCTGGGGCCGAATTCACCCCTCCACTTT

clone size: few
D gene: TRBD1
CDR3 length: 14
V gene: TRBV19
J gene: TRBJ2-7
CDR3 protein: CASTPGQGAYEQYF
CDR3 DNA: TGTGCCAGTACACCGGGACAGGGGGCTTACGAGCAGTACTTC

clone size: .
D gene: .
CDR3 length: 13
V gene: TRBV12-3/TRBV12-4
J gene: TRBJ1-1
CDR3 protein: CASRFNRDAEAFF
CDR3 DNA: TGTGCCAGCAGATTTAACAGAGACGCTGAAGCTTTCTTT

clone size: .
D gene: .
CDR3 length: 15
V gene: TRBV6-1
J gene: TRBJ2-1
CDR3 protein: CASSDGGGRYNEQFF
CDR3 DNA: TGTGCCAGCAGTGATGGAGGGGGGCGATACAATGAGCAGTTCTTC

clone size: few
D gene: .
CDR3 length: 15
V gene: TRBV28
J gene: TRBJ2-1
CDR3 protein: CASSSIAGSGGAQFF
CDR3 DNA: TGTGCCAGCAGTTCGATTGCTGGTAGCGGAGGGGCGCAGTTCTTC

clone size: many
D gene: .
CDR3 length: 15
V gene: TRBV5-1
J gene: TRBJ1-1
CDR3 protein: CASSLLSGEYTEAFF
CDR3 DNA: TGCGCCAGCAGCTTACTCTCAGGGGAGTACACTGAAGCTTTCTTT

clone size: many
D gene: .
CDR3 length: 16
V gene: TRBV28
J gene: TRBJ1-3
CDR3 protein: CASSTPEGRSGNTIYF
CDR3 DNA: TGTGCCAGCAGTACCCCTGAGGGGCGCTCTGGAAACACCATATATTTT

clone size: many
D gene: .
CDR3 length: 14
V gene: TRBV15
J gene: TRBJ2-1
CDR3 protein: CATSREAGGNEQFF
CDR3 DNA: TGTGCCACCAGCAGAGAGGCAGGGGGGAATGAGCAGTTCTTC

clone size: .
D gene: .
CDR3 length: 18
V gene: TRBV6-5
J gene: TRBJ1-6
CDR3 protein: CASSYTRGESSYNSPLHF
CDR3 DNA: TGTGCCAGCAGTTACACCCGGGGGGAGAGCTCCTATAATTCACCCCTCCACTTT

clone size: many
D gene: TRBD2
CDR3 length: 14
V gene: TRBV2
J gene: TRBJ2-1
CDR3 protein: CASVGLALLGEQFF
CDR3 DNA: TGTGCCAGCGTGGGACTAGCCCTACTGGGTGAGCAGTTCTTC

clone size: many
D gene: .
CDR3 length: 16
V gene: TRBV30
J gene: TRBJ2-1
CDR3 protein: CAWSVGGQSSYNEQFF
CDR3 DNA: TGTGCCTGGAGTGTAGGGGGGCAAAGCTCCTACAATGAGCAGTTCTTC

clone size: many
D gene: .
CDR3 length: 14
V gene: TRBV3-1
J gene: TRBJ2-3
CDR3 protein: CASSPTYSTDTQYF
CDR3 DNA: TGTGCCAGCAGCCCAACTTACAGCACAGATACGCAGTATTTT

clone size: .
D gene: TRBD2
CDR3 length: 16
V gene: TRBV5-1
J gene: TRBJ2-2
CDR3 protein: CASSLGVLANTGDLSF
CDR3 DNA: TGCGCCAGCAGCTTAGGAGTACTAGCGAACACCGGGGATCTGTCTTTT

clone size: many
D gene: TRBD1
CDR3 length: 14
V gene: TRBV7-9
J gene: TRBJ2-1
CDR3 protein: CASSLTGVSNEQFF
CDR3 DNA: TGTGCCAGCAGCTTGACAGGGGTTAGCAATGAGCAGTTCTTC

clone size: many
D gene: .
CDR3 length: 15
V gene: TRBV4-3
J gene: TRBJ1-2
CDR3 protein: CASSQVRGASYGYTF
CDR3 DNA: TGCGCCAGCAGCCAAGTGCGGGGCGCGAGCTATGGCTACACCTTC

clone size: .
D gene: .
CDR3 length: 13
V gene: TRBV5-1
J gene: TRBJ2-5
CDR3 protein: CASSYEDGETQYF
CDR3 DNA: TGCGCCAGCAGCTATGAGGATGGGGAGACCCAGTACTTC

clone size: .
D gene: .
CDR3 length: 14
V gene: TRBV3-1
J gene: TRBJ1-4
CDR3 protein: CASSQRGTEGKLFF
CDR3 DNA: TGTGCCAGCAGCCAAAGGGGAACGGAGGGAAAACTGTTTTTT

clone size: few
D gene: .
CDR3 length: 14
V gene: TRBV28
J gene: TRBJ2-7
CDR3 protein: CASSTAQGPYEQYF
CDR3 DNA: TGTGCCAGCAGCACGGCGCAGGGACCGTACGAGCAGTACTTC

clone size: few
D gene: TRBD1
CDR3 length: 15
V gene: TRBV28
J gene: TRBJ2-5
CDR3 protein: CASSLPGTAQETQYF
CDR3 DNA: TGTGCCAGCAGTTTACCCGGGACAGCCCAAGAGACCCAGTACTTC

clone size: many
D gene: .
CDR3 length: 16
V gene: TRBV6-4
J gene: TRBJ1-2
CDR3 protein: CLPSSGRIKDHYGYTF
CDR3 DNA: TGCCTCCCATCCTCCGGGCGGATCAAAGACCATTATGGCTACACCTTC

clone size: .
D gene: .
CDR3 length: 15
V gene: TRBV7-2
J gene: TRBJ2-2
CDR3 protein: CASSFQTRSTGELFF
CDR3 DNA: TGTGCCAGCAGCTTTCAAACCAGATCCACCGGGGAGCTGTTTTTT

clone size: .
D gene: TRBD1
CDR3 length: 15
V gene: TRBV28
J gene: TRBJ2-7
CDR3 protein: CASSLPGQGSREQYF
CDR3 DNA: TGTGCCAGCAGTCTCCCCGGACAGGGGAGCAGGGAGCAGTACTTC

clone size: many
D gene: TRBD2
CDR3 length: 17
V gene: TRBV6-2/TRBV6-3
J gene: TRBJ2-7
CDR3 protein: CASSYGGLSISSYEQYF
CDR3 DNA: TGTGCCAGCAGTTACGGGGGACTATCCATCAGCTCCTACGAGCAGTACTTC

clone size: many
D gene: TRBD1
CDR3 length: 14
V gene: TRBV20-1
J gene: TRBJ1-2
CDR3 protein: CSAIGTGLKYGYTF
CDR3 DNA: TGCAGTGCTATAGGGACAGGGCTTAAGTATGGCTACACCTTC

clone size: .
D gene: TRBD2
CDR3 length: 14
V gene: TRBV20-1
J gene: TRBJ2-2
CDR3 protein: CSADSSGRSGELFF
CDR3 DNA: TGCAGTGCAGATTCTAGCGGGAGGTCGGGGGAGCTGTTTTTT

clone size: many
D gene: TRBD2
CDR3 length: 17
V gene: TRBV10-3
J gene: TRBJ2-3
CDR3 protein: CALREGVAGPSTDTQYF
CDR3 DNA: TGTGCCCTCCGGGAAGGGGTAGCGGGACCAAGCACAGATACGCAGTATTTT

clone size: many
D gene: TRBD2
CDR3 length: 17
V gene: TRBV20-1
J gene: TRBJ2-3
CDR3 protein: CSAGGSGGEYQTDTQYF
CDR3 DNA: TGCAGTGCTGGGGGAAGTGGGGGGGAGTATCAGACAGATACGCAGTATTTT

clone size: .
D gene: .
CDR3 length: 15
V gene: TRBV5-1
J gene: TRBJ2-7
CDR3 protein: CASRGDGRSTYEQYF
CDR3 DNA: TGCGCCAGCAGGGGAGACGGGCGGTCGACCTACGAGCAGTACTTC

clone size: many
D gene: .
CDR3 length: 12
V gene: TRBV30
J gene: TRBJ2-5
CDR3 protein: CAWSLNGETQYF
CDR3 DNA: TGTGCCTGGAGCTTAAATGGGGAGACCCAGTACTTC

clone size: many
D gene: .
CDR3 length: 15
V gene: TRBV6-1
J gene: TRBJ1-1
CDR3 protein: CASSARGGRNTEAFF
CDR3 DNA: TGTGCCAGCAGTGCCCGAGGGGGTAGAAACACTGAAGCTTTCTTT

clone size: many
D gene: .
CDR3 length: 17
V gene: TRBV5-1
J gene: TRBJ2-6
CDR3 protein: CASTLKGDLTGANVLTF
CDR3 DNA: TGCGCCAGCACCTTAAAGGGGGATCTAACTGGGGCCAACGTCCTGACTTTC

clone size: many
D gene: .
CDR3 length: 14
V gene: TRBV9
J gene: TRBJ2-5
CDR3 protein: CASSGFMGSETQYF
CDR3 DNA: TGTGCCAGCAGCGGGTTTATGGGATCCGAGACCCAGTACTTC

clone size: few
D gene: TRBD1
CDR3 length: 13
V gene: TRBV28
J gene: TRBJ2-5
CDR3 protein: CAKGQGIQETQYF
CDR3 DNA: TGTGCCAAGGGACAGGGAATCCAAGAGACCCAGTACTTC